This T cell receptor (beta chain) was captured by sequencing in a study of shared clonotypes between healthy human individuals (dated by TCRdb to the early 2020s). Background for the entire study: The cohort comprised two women and three men aged 18 to 49 years. Between about 0.85 and 8.9 billion PBMCs per donor were obtained by leukapheresis. Per donor, three plates each were used for CD4 naive and CD4 memory, two for CD8 naive, and one for CD8 memory. To increase sequencing depth and limit assay-specific biases, TCR repertoire library preparation and sequencing were carried out by different laboratories using diverse techniques. Blood TCR repertoires of roughly 5 healthy adults were deeply sequenced to estimate repertoire size and the extent of clonotype sharing between individuals. What the work shows at the level of the full study, not this receptor alone: Pairwise subsampling led to the expectation that sequencing depth would affect the degree of clonotype sharing among donors. Naive subsets generally had larger estimated clonotype richness than memory subsets. Compared with non-shared clonotypes, the clonotypes found in all four sorted-subset donors had higher generation probabilities. Because the study included a small number of donors, the genetic and exposure-history diversity represented was limited. Only blood was sampled, and tissue TCR repertoires likely differ from those in blood. Approximately 5% of naive CD4, 3.5% of naive CD8, 2.3% of memory CD4, and about 0.4% of memory CD8 clonotypes were shared across several donors. Even with the large sequencing depth, rarefaction of the sorted-subset datasets indicated that sequencing was incomplete.

The donors were healthy, HIV-negative adults with no recently reported acute infections or vaccinations. All donors were Caucasian adults living in Nashville, Tennessee, USA. Magnetic negative selection was used to enrich CD4+ T cells, after which naive cells were positively selected on CD45RA and the negative fraction became the memory subset. After blood collection by leukapheresis, PBMCs were isolated using Ficoll-Histopaque density gradient centrifugation and then cryopreserved in the vapor phase of liquid nitrogen. Analytical flow cytometry was used to check the purity and quantity of each magnetically sorted T cell population. From each sorted fraction, genomic DNA was isolated and quantified by UV absorbance on a Nanodrop 2000c. Comments on this clone: Its antigen remains unidentified. No base quality information exists; no much larger clone differs at one position.

Using the deep immunoSEQ assay, multiplex PCR amplified TCR CDR3 regions from genomic DNA. For each cell subset, the extracted genomic DNA was distributed evenly across all wells of several immunoSEQ 96-well plates, and each plate served as one replicate. For sorted subsets, each replicate PCR was loaded with about 0.2 ug genomic DNA, equivalent to some 31,000 T cell genomes. Purified libraries were measured with a Qubit 3.0 fluorometer, size-checked on a Bioanalyzer 2100, and measured again with the KAPA Library Quantification kit. A separate single-read 150-cycle Illumina NextSeq 550 flow cell was used to sequence each immunoSEQ 96-well plate. As for the original processing: Because the immunoSEQ output included only junctional sequences and no quality scores, the filtering could not be the same as the filtering used for full-length reads. Sequences were annotated with PyIR, a Python wrapper for IgBLAST v1.9, and V/J genes and CDR3 were assigned using IMGT germline references. Reads with weak V/J assignments (E-value above 1e-6), missing CDR3, stop codons, out-of-frame junctions, or ambiguous translated residues were removed. A V3J clonotype was defined by an identical inferred V gene, J gene, and CDR3 amino acid sequence. Percentage overlap between repertoires was calculated by dividing the number of shared unique clonotypes by the size of the smaller repertoire. Richness of each repertoire was evaluated using RTK rarefaction, the Chao1 estimator, and Recon v2.1 estimates of unobserved clonotypes. OLGA was used to compute generation probabilities for all TCRbeta clonotypes that the gDNA method yielded from a handful of donors. The source is immuneACCESS, and TCRdb retained only in-frame sequences with V and J called. Part of the clones is not carried over; for the studies checked, unresolved V genes explain less than half of this, and the remainder is unexplained. V and J calls and clone size are given by that table; D and trimming were obtained from the DNA. Recorded for this sample are 1,100,000 or so clones; around 78% of them occurred a single time. The top ten hold more than 0.45% of the sample.

The TCR was taken from a man between 18 and 29 years old in good health. Some clones in this sample may be carry-over from other donors' samples. The sequenced sample was memory CD4+ T cells from PBMCs. The cell subset or site tag for this specimen amounts to: CD45RA-negative fraction.

CDR3 protein: CASSRDRFNGYTF. The bases are TGTGCCAGCAGCAGGGACAGGTTTAATGGCTACACCTTC. The chain was built from TRBV6-4 and TRBJ1-2, with TRBD1 identical over 8 junction bases. CDR1 MRHNA and CDR2 SNTAGT are derived from the germline V gene. After removal of 6 bases from V and 6 bases from J, the junction retains 6 bases not matched to a gene. The CDR3 numbers 13 residues from cysteine through phenylalanine. Only the CDR3 region is kept as DNA, spanning 39 bases read in frame from base 1.